This TCR beta chain was captured by sequencing in a study of CD8 T cells in ankylosing spondylitis. Findings of the study overall: Ankylosing spondylitis blood appeared to be characterized by a TCR beta motif of several highly homologous variants. Disease-linked clones proved CD8+ and comparatively uncommon in peripheral blood. Clones tied to disease were said to be significantly enriched in matched ankylosing spondylitis synovial fluid. A subset of motif variants has previously been described in the synovial fluid and blood of reactive arthritis.

The table lists this clonotype with a few counts. Its cognate antigen is unknown. Quantitative 5'-RACE with molecular barcodes produced the TCR beta libraries. TCRdb processed the 5' RACE reads anew with MiXCR; each CDR3 protein has one entry. Among 700,000 to 1,000,000 distinct CDR3 sequences listed, 12% were seen once. Germline lookup yields CDR1 SGHTA and CDR2 FQGNSA. The CDR3 is 16 residues long. Trimming stripped 5 bases from V and 4 bases from J, with 20 bases between. The origin of this receptor is a male donor with ankylosing spondylitis. This chain uses TRBV7-2 with TRBJ1-1; TRBD1 is a possible D gene (6 bases). The source material was blood, either unsorted or a sorted T cell fraction (not recorded which). The DNA for the CDR3 is TGTGCCAGCAGCCCTAGAACGGACAGTTCCGGCACTGAAGCTTTCTTT. It translates to CASSPRTDSSGTEAFF. The whole variable domain, filled in from reference TRBV7-2 and TRBJ1-1, reads GAGVSQSPSNKVTEKGKDVELRCDPISGHTALYWYRQSLGQGLEFLIYFQGNSAPDKSGLPSDRFSAERTGGSVSTLTIQRTQQEDSAVYLCASSPRTDSSGTEAFFGQGTRLTVV.